This paragraph reports one T cell receptor beta chain. The data are from a study of long-term antiretroviral therapy in people with HIV. Germline V gene data show CDR1 as SEHNR and CDR2 as FQNEAQ (reference sequence). Deletions cut 4 bases from V and 5 bases from J, with 21 bases between. The CDR3 is 16 amino acids. An immunoSEQ assay, version v3.0, was performed at survey level. Sequenced by immunoSEQ multiplex PCR; TCRdb stores in-frame clones only, minus some. The sample carries some 16,000 clones, roughly 84% recorded once. V and J are TRBV7-9 and TRBJ2-7; D tentatively fits TRBD1 or TRBD2 (5 bases each). Specimen: unsorted PBMCs, collected 0.5 years after starting antiretroviral therapy. This clonotype originated in a woman in her thirties or forties with HIV. This CDR3 reads CASSSVEWEGDDEQYF. CDR3 nucleotides: TGTGCCAGCAGCTCCGTTGAGTGGGAAGGGGACGACGAGCAGTACTTC.